The T cell receptor (beta chain) under discussion was sequenced for a study of cytomegalovirus exposure and HLA in healthy donors. 13 Jbeta primers and 60 Vbeta primers were used for the PCR. Here immunoSEQ multiplex PCR was the method, and the copy in TCRdb shows in-frame clones only, minus some. The sample includes some 74,000 clones, less than 85% of them seen just once. Trimming at V came to 4 bases and at J to 4 bases, leaving 6 bases not matched to a gene. This CDR3 is built from 14 residues. Germline values: CDR1 GTSNPN, CDR2 SVGIG (reference sequence). V is TRBV30 and J is TRBJ1-4; TRBD1 matches at 7 bases. Sequencing used PBMCs. The receptor comes from a male donor in good health and CMV-seronegative. The CDR3 DNA sequence: TGTGCCTGGACCCCTCGGGACAGTAATGAAAAACTGTTTTTT. It translates to CAWTPRDSNEKLFF.